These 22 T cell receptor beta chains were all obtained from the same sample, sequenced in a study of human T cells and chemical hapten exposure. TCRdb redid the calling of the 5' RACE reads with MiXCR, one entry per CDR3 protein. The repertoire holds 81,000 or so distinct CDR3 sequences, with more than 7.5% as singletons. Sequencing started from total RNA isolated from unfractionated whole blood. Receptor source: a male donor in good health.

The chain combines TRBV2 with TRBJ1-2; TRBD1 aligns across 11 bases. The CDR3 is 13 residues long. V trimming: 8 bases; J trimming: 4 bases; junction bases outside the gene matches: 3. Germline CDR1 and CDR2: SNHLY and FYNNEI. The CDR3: CASGTGGGYGYTF. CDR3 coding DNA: TGTGCCAGCGGGACAGGGGGAGGCTATGGCTACACCTTC.

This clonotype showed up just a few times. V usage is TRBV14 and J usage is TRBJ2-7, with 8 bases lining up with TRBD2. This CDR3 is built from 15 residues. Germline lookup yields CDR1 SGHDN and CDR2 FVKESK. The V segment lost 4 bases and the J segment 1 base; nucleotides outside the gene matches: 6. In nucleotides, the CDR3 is TGTGCCAGCAGCCCCTCGGGGGGGCTTTCCTACGAGCAGTACTTC. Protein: CASSPSGGLSYEQYF.

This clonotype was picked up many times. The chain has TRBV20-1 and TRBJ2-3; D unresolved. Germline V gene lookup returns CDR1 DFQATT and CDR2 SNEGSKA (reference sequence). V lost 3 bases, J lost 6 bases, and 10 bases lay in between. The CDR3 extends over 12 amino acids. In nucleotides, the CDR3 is TGCAGTGCTAGTAGGGCGAGCGATACGCAGTATTTT. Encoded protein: CSASRASDTQYF.

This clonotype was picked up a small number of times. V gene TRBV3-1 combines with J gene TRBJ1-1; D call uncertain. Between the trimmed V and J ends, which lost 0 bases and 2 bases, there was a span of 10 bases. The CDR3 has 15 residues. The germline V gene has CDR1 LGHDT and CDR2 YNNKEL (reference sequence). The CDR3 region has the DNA TGTGCCAGCAGCCAAGATCGGCGGGAAAACACTGAAGCTTTCTTT. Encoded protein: CASSQDRRENTEAFF.

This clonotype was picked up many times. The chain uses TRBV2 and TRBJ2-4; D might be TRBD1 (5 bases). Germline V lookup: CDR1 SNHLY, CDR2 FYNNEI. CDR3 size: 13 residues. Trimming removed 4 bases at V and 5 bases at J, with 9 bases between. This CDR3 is CASSAWGENIQYF. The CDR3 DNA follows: TGTGCCAGCAGTGCTTGGGGCGAAAACATTCAGTACTTC. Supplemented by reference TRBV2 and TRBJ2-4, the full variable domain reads EPEVTQTPSHQVTQMGQEVILRCVPISNHLYFYWYRQILGQKVEFLVSFYNNEISEKSEIFDDQFSVERPDGSNFTLKIRSTKLEDSAMYFCASSAWGENIQYFGAGTRLSVL.

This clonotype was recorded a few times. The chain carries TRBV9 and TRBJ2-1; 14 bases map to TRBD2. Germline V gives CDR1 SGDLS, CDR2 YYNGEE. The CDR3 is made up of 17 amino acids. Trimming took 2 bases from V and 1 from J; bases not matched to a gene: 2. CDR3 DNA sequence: TGTGCCAGCAGCGTGGGACTAGCGGGAGTATCCTACAATGAGCAGTTCTTC. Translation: CASSVGLAGVSYNEQFF.

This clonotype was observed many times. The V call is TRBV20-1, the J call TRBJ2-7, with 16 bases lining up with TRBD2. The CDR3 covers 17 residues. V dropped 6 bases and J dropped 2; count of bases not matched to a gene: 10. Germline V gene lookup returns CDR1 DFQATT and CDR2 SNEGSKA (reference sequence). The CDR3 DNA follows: TGCAGTGCCGTGGGACTAGCGGGGGGGAAGGGGGCCTACGAGCAGTACTTC. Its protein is CSAVGLAGGKGAYEQYF.

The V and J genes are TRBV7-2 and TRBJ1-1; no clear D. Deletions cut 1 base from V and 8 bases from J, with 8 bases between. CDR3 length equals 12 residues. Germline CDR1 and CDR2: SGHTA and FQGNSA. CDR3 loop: CASSLGRAEAFF. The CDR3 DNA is TGTGCCAGCAGCTTAGGACGCGCCGAAGCTTTCTTT.

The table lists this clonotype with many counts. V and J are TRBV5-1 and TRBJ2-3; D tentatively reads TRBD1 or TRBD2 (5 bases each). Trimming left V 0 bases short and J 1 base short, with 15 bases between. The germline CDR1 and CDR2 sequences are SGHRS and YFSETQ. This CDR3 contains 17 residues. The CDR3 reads CASSLARASGGTDTQYF. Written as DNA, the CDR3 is TGCGCCAGCAGCTTGGCCAGGGCAAGCGGAGGCACAGATACGCAGTATTTT.

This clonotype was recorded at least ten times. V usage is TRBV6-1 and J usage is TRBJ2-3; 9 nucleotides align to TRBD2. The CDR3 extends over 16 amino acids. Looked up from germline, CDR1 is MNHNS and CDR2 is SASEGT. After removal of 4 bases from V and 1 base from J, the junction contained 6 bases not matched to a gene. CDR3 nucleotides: TGTGCCAGCAGTGGTAGCGGGAGAACTCGCACAGATACGCAGTATTTT. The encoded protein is CASSGSGRTRTDTQYF.

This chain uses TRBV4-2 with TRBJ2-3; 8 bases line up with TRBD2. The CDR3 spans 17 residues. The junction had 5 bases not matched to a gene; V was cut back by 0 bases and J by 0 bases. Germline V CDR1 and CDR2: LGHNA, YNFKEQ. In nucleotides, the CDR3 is TGTGCCAGCAGCCAAGATGGGCGGGGGGCGAGCACAGATACGCAGTATTTT. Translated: CASSQDGRGASTDTQYF.

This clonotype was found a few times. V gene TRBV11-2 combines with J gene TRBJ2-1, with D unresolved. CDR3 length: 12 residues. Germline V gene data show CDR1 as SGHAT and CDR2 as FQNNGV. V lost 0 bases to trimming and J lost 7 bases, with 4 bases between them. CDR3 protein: CASSLDRNEQFF. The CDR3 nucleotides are TGTGCCAGCAGCTTAGATCGGAATGAGCAGTTCTTC.

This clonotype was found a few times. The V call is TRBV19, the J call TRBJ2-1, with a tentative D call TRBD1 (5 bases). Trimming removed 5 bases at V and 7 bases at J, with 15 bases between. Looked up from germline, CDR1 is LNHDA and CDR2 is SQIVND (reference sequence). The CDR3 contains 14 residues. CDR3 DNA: TGTGCCAGTAGTGTCCCTCCCCAGGGAAATGAGCAGTTCTTC. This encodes CASSVPPQGNEQFF.

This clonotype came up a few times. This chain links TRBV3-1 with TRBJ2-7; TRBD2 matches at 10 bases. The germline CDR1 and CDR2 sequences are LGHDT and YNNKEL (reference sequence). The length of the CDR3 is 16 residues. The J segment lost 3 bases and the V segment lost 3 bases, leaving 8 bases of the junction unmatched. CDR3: CASSQGPSGGYYEQYF. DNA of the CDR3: TGTGCCAGCAGCCAGGGCCCTAGCGGGGGATACTACGAGCAGTACTTC.

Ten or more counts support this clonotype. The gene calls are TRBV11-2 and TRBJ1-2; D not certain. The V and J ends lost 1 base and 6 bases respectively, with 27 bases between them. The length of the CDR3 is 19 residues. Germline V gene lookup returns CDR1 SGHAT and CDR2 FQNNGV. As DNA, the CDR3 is TGTGCCAGCAGCTTAGTTTCGCGGCAAGGTCGATGGTTGCAGGATGGCTACACCTTC. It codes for CASSLVSRQGRWLQDGYTF.

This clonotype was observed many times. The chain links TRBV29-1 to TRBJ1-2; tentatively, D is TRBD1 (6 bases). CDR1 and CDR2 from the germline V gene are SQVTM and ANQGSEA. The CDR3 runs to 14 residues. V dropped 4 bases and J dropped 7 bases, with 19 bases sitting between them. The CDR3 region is CSVVIRGDRAGYTF. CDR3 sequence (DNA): TGCAGCGTTGTGATTAGGGGGGATCGGGCTGGCTACACCTTC. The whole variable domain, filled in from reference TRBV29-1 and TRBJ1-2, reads SAVISQKPSRDICQRGTSLTIQCQVDSQVTMMFWYRQQPGQSLTLIATANQGSEATYESGFVIDKFPISRPNLTFSTLTVSNMSPEDSSIYLCSVVIRGDRAGYTFGSGTRLTVV.

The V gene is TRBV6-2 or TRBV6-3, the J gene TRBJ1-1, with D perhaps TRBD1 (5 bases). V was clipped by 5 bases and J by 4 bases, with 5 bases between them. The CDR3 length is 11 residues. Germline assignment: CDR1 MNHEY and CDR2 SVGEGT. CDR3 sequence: CASSDSTEAFF. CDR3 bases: TGTGCCAGCAGTGACAGCACTGAAGCTTTCTTT.

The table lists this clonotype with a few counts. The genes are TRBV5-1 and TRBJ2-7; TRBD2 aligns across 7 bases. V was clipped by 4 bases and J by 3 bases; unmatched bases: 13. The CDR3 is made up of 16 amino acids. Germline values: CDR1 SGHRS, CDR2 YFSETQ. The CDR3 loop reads CASSPHTGDYHYEQYF. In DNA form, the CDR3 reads TGCGCCAGCAGCCCCCATACCGGGGACTACCACTACGAGCAGTACTTC.

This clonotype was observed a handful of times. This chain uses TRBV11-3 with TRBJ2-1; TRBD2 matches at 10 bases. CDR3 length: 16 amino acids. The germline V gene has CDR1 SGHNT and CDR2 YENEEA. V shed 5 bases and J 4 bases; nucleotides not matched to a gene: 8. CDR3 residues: CASSPSMTSGYNEQFF. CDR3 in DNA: TGTGCCAGCAGCCCCTCCATGACTAGCGGGTACAATGAGCAGTTCTTC.

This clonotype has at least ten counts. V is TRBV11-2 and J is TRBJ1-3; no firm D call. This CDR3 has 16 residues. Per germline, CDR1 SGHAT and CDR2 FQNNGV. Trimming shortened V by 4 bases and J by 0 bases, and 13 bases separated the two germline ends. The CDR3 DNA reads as TGTGCCAGCAGCTCCATTTTTCAGAGCTCTGGAAACACCATATATTTT. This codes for CASSSIFQSSGNTIYF.

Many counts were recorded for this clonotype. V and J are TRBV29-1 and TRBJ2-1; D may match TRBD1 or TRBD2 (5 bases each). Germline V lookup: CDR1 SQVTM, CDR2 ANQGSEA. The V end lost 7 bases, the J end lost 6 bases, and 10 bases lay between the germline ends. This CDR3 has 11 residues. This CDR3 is CSDGTFNEQFF. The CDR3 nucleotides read TGCAGCGATGGGACCTTCAATGAGCAGTTCTTC.

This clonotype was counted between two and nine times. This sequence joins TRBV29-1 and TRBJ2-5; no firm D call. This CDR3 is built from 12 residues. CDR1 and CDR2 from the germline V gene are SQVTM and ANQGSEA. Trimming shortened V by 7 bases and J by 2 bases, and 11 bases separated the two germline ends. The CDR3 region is CSAVPGQETQYF. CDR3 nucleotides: TGCAGCGCTGTCCCAGGTCAAGAGACCCAGTACTTC.